Listed here are 5 T cell receptor beta chains from one sample, sequenced in a study of T cell repertoires in cytomegalovirus infection. MiXCR was run by TCRdb on the reads, yielding one entry per CDR3 protein. The sample has around 250,000 distinct CDR3 sequences; over 15% are singletons. The material sequenced was CD8+ T cells from PBMCs. These TCRs come from a human donor in good health (CMV status not recorded). Some clones in this sample may be carry-over from other donors' samples.

This clonotype appeared many times. This chain connects TRBV28 to TRBJ1-2; TRBD1 might be the D (5 bases). V was clipped by 9 bases and J by 5 bases, with 19 bases between them. There are 14 residues in the CDR3. Germline CDR1 MDHEN, CDR2 SYDVKM. CDR3 amino acids: CASRLRGEFYGYTF. CDR3 nucleotides: TGTGCCAGTCGGCTCCGAGGGGAATTTTATGGCTACACCTTC.

A few counts support this clonotype. The chain has TRBV5-1 and TRBJ2-1, with D possibly TRBD1 on 5 matching bases. Trimming pared 0 bases from V and 1 base from J, leaving 11 bases between. The CDR3 runs 16 residues. Looked up from germline, CDR1 is SGHRS and CDR2 is YFSETQ. The CDR3 DNA sequence: TGCGCCAGCAGCTTGGCCATGGGGCTTTCCTACAATGAGCAGTTCTTC. Translated, it gives CASSLAMGLSYNEQFF.

Ten or more counts support this clonotype. J is TRBJ1-2 and V is TRBV6-1; D is ambiguous. The germline V gene has CDR1 MNHNS and CDR2 SASEGT. The CDR3 totals 11 residues. V shed 5 bases and J shed 4 bases, with 5 bases lying between them. CDR3 nucleotides: TGTGCCAGCAGTCCGGTCTATGGCTACACCTTC. Amino acids: CASSPVYGYTF.

This clonotype showed up just a few times. J is TRBJ2-1 and V is TRBV12-3 or TRBV12-4; TRBD1 agrees at 9 bases. The V gene end was trimmed by 3 bases and the J gene end by 2 bases; junction bases not matched to a gene: 2. This CDR3 region has 15 residues. Here the CDR3 reads CASSFGTGPYNEQFF. In nucleotides, the CDR3 is TGTGCCAGCAGTTTTGGGACAGGGCCCTACAATGAGCAGTTCTTC.

This chain links TRBV20-1 with TRBJ2-1, with 9 positions matching TRBD2. Germline V gives CDR1 DFQATT, CDR2 SNEGSKA (reference sequence). The CDR3 runs 16 residues. Trimming removed 1 base from V and 8 bases from J; junction bases left unmatched: 12. The CDR3 nucleotides read TGCAGTGCTAGAGTGAATAGGCGGGGGGGCGTCGATGAGCAGTTCTTC. Translated, it gives CSARVNRRGGVDEQFF.